The rows below give T cell receptor beta chains drawn from one sample of a study of regulatory T cells in long-lasting Graves disease. TCRdb re-called the multiplex PCR reads through MiXCR, storing one row per CDR3 protein. The data contain about 400,000 distinct CDR3 sequences, about 15% of them singletons. The sample was also reused in another study, on T cells in Graves' hyperthyroidism and ophthalmopathy.

Sequenced material: peripheral blood mononuclear cells (PBMCs), taken at new diagnosis, from a patient treated with antithyroid drugs. The receptors were gathered from a woman aged 40 to 55 with Graves disease. The CDR3 runs from the conserved cysteine through the conserved F or W. The D gene is left open where the match is weak. Not all rows give a size; the values are once, few, many and, for expanded clones, a class.

j_call d_call v_call clone_size cdr3_aa cdr3_nt
TRBJ1-2 - TRBV20-1 few CSASQGQQNYGYTF TGCAGTGCTAGTCAAGGACAGCAGAACTATGGCTACACCTTC
TRBJ2-2 - TRBV5-5 - CASTSGLKRTGELFF TGTGCCAGCACATCCGGGCTTAAAAGGACCGGGGAGCTGTTTTTT
TRBJ2-1 TRBD2 TRBV5-1 many CASSLGLADLIYNEQFF TGCGCCAGCAGCTTGGGGCTAGCGGACCTTATTTACAATGAGCAGTTCTTC
TRBJ1-4 TRBD1 TRBV28 many CATETGTNEKLFF TGTGCCACCGAGACAGGGACTAATGAAAAACTGTTTTTT
TRBJ2-7 - TRBV10-3 many CAISVGGYEQYF TGTGCCATCAGTGTTGGGGGCTACGAGCAGTACTTC
TRBJ2-7 TRBD2 TRBV4-2 - CASSQVVGPGLAGDWYEQYF TGTGCCAGCAGCCAAGTCGTCGGACCGGGACTAGCGGGAGATTGGTACGAGCAGTACTTC
TRBJ2-7 - TRBV20-1 few CSARSPRQPTYEQYF TGCAGTGCTAGAAGTCCCCGACAGCCTACCTACGAGCAGTACTTC
TRBJ2-3 TRBD2 TRBV28 - CASSFMRGSTDTQYF TGTGCCAGCAGTTTCATGCGGGGGAGCACAGATACGCAGTATTTT
TRBJ2-1 - TRBV30 once CACRDSYNEQFF TGTGCCTGTCGGGACTCCTACAATGAGCAGTTCTTC
TRBJ1-5 - TRBV20-1 many CSARGGVGNQPQHF TGCAGTGCTAGAGGGGGGGTGGGCAATCAGCCCCAGCATTTT
TRBJ2-1 TRBD2 TRBV12-3/TRBV12-4 many CASSLGTNYNEQFF TGTGCCAGCAGCCTCGGGACTAACTACAATGAGCAGTTCTTC
TRBJ2-1 TRBD2 TRBV19 few CASSGGTSGRLNNEQFF TGTGCCAGTAGTGGAGGGACTAGCGGGAGGCTCAACAATGAGCAGTTCTTC
TRBJ2-7 - TRBV27 many CASSFNGRNYEQYF TGTGCCAGCAGTTTTAACGGACGAAACTACGAGCAGTACTTC
TRBJ1-2 - TRBV15 few CATSRDYAVGPYGYTF TGTGCCACCAGCAGAGACTATGCGGTGGGTCCCTATGGCTACACCTTC
TRBJ1-2 - TRBV28 many CASSSQGLNYGYTF TGTGCCAGCAGTTCCCAGGGCCTGAACTATGGCTACACCTTC
TRBJ1-1 TRBD1 TRBV2 many CASARGRGPNTEAFF TGTGCCAGCGCAAGGGGCAGGGGGCCGAACACTGAAGCTTTCTTT
TRBJ2-7 - TRBV7-9 - CASTHSGDPYEQYF TGTGCCAGCACTCATAGTGGGGACCCCTACGAGCAGTACTTC
TRBJ2-3 - TRBV20-1 - CSAVVPARQGTQYF TGCAGTGCAGTGGTCCCCGCACGCCAGGGTACGCAGTATTTT
TRBJ2-7 TRBD1 TRBV25-1 few CASSVPGQGSHEQYF TGTGCCAGCAGTGTTCCGGGACAGGGATCCCACGAGCAGTACTTC
TRBJ2-1 - TRBV28 - CASSFLGTTYNEQFF TGTGCCAGCAGTTTCCTCGGGACCACCTACAATGAGCAGTTCTTC
TRBJ2-5 TRBD2 TRBV5-1 - CASSALSGTRTSGKQETQYF TGCGCCAGCAGCGCCTTATCGGGAACTCGGACTAGCGGGAAACAAGAGACCCAGTACTTC
TRBJ1-2 - TRBV10-2 - CASAAAGGYGYTF TGCGCCAGCGCCGCCGCAGGAGGCTATGGCTACACCTTC
TRBJ1-5 TRBD1 TRBV18 many CASSPRDRGDDQPQHF TGTGCCAGCTCACCCAGGGACAGGGGGGATGATCAGCCCCAGCATTTT
TRBJ2-7 TRBD2 TRBV20-1 - CSARAIPGEGGYYEQYF TGCAGTGCTAGAGCCATCCCCGGGGAGGGAGGTTACTACGAGCAGTACTTC
TRBJ1-2 - TRBV19 many CASKLGANYGYTF TGTGCCAGTAAATTGGGGGCTAACTATGGCTACACCTTC
TRBJ2-3 TRBD2 TRBV7-8 few CASSTTSGSSDTQYF TGTGCCAGCAGCACCACTAGCGGGAGCTCAGATACGCAGTATTTT
TRBJ2-1 - TRBV7-9 many CASRAGQGRNNEQFF TGTGCCAGCAGGGCTGGGCAGGGGCGGAACAATGAGCAGTTCTTC
TRBJ2-1 - TRBV27 many CASSLSPGNEQFF TGTGCCAGCAGTTTATCCCCGGGCAATGAGCAGTTCTTC
TRBJ2-3 - TRBV15 - CATSRDQGTDTQYF TGTGCCACCAGCAGAGATCAGGGCACAGATACGCAGTATTTT
TRBJ1-2 - TRBV2 many CAITFGGHGYTF TGTGCCATCACCTTCGGGGGACATGGCTACACCTTC
TRBJ2-3 TRBD2 TRBV11-1 few CASSPISGSFPDTQYF TGTGCCAGCAGCCCCATTAGCGGGAGCTTTCCAGATACGCAGTATTTT
TRBJ2-6 - TRBV28 - CASSQDPTLGVNVLTF TGCGCCAGCAGCCAAGACCCTACTCTGGGTGTCAACGTCCTGACTTTC
TRBJ2-2 - TRBV9 few CASSSRQGGSNTGELFF TGTGCCAGCAGTTCAAGACAGGGAGGGTCGAACACCGGGGAGCTGTTTTTT
TRBJ2-3 - TRBV20-1 few CSANPGQNTDTQYF TGCAGTGCTAATCCAGGGCAGAACACAGATACGCAGTATTTT
TRBJ2-6 - TRBV12-5 few CASGHGRGQGSGANVLTF TGTGCTAGTGGTCACGGGCGGGGGCAAGGCTCTGGGGCCAACGTCCTGACTTTC
TRBJ2-1 - TRBV9 few CASSVAIGSSYNEQFF TGTGCCAGCAGCGTAGCCATCGGGAGCTCCTACAATGAGCAGTTCTTC
TRBJ1-1 - TRBV4-1 once CASSQKGVRQPRNTEAFF TGCGCCAGCAGCCAAAAAGGGGTCCGGCAACCGAGGAACACTGAAGCTTTCTTT
TRBJ1-2 - TRBV29-1 many CSVEDVTPLNYGYTF TGCAGCGTTGAAGACGTTACACCCTTGAACTATGGCTACACCTTC
TRBJ2-7 TRBD2 TRBV5-5 few CASSLGWSREFNEQYF TGTGCCAGCAGCTTGGGGTGGTCGCGGGAGTTTAACGAGCAGTACTTC
TRBJ2-3 TRBD1 TRBV2 - CASKQGAPDTQYF TGTGCCAGCAAGCAGGGGGCCCCAGATACGCAGTATTTT
TRBJ2-1 TRBD2 TRBV7-6 many CASSPRAGGTYNEQFF TGTGCCAGCAGCCCTAGAGCGGGAGGGACCTACAATGAGCAGTTCTTC
TRBJ2-7 - TRBV7-2 many CASSLAGGLTYEQYF TGTGCCAGCAGCTTAGCGGGGGGTTTGACCTACGAGCAGTACTTC
TRBJ2-3 - TRBV24-1 many CATSDFPGEDTQYF TGTGCCACCAGTGATTTCCCAGGAGAAGATACGCAGTATTTT
TRBJ2-3 - TRBV9 - CASSVEGSRDTQYF TGTGCCAGCAGCGTAGAGGGCTCACGGGATACGCAGTATTTT
TRBJ2-7 TRBD1 TRBV3-1 many CASSQESQGAYEQYF TGTGCCAGCAGCCAAGAGAGTCAGGGGGCCTACGAGCAGTACTTC
TRBJ2-3 TRBD2 TRBV6-2/TRBV6-3 many CASSFHQTSTYTDTQYF TGTGCCAGCAGTTTTCACCAGACTAGCACGTACACAGATACGCAGTATTTT
TRBJ1-2 - TRBV10-3 many CAISSSETEYYGYTF TGTGCCATCAGTTCATCCGAGACAGAATACTATGGCTACACCTTC
TRBJ1-2 TRBD1 TRBV6-1 many CASSEAPLTGVNYGYTF TGTGCCAGCAGTGAAGCGCCTCTTACAGGGGTTAACTATGGCTACACCTTC
TRBJ2-1 - TRBV11-3 - CATQWVGYVGFNEQFF TGTGCCACCCAGTGGGTCGGGTACGTTGGCTTCAATGAGCAGTTCTTC
TRBJ2-7 TRBD2 TRBV12-3/TRBV12-4 few CASSLARDYRTYEQYF TGTGCCAGCAGTTTAGCCCGGGACTACCGGACCTACGAGCAGTACTTC
TRBJ2-1 TRBD2 TRBV18 many CASSPPGGGDEQFF TGTGCCAGCTCACCTCCCGGGGGGGGCGATGAGCAGTTCTTC
TRBJ1-5 - TRBV20-1 - CSASWGQDQPQHF TGCAGTGCTAGTTGGGGGCAGGATCAGCCCCAGCATTTT
TRBJ2-5 - TRBV7-6 few CASNPGRTQETQYF TGTGCCAGTAACCCGGGACGGACCCAAGAGACCCAGTACTTC
TRBJ2-2 TRBD2 TRBV5-1 many CASGETSGNTGELFF TGCGCCAGCGGGGAGACTAGCGGGAACACCGGGGAGCTGTTTTTT
TRBJ2-5 TRBD2 TRBV29-1 many CSVSLASGGRQETQYF TGCAGCGTATCTCTGGCTAGCGGGGGTAGGCAAGAGACCCAGTACTTC